What follows are 5 T cell receptor beta chains derived from one specimen sequenced in a study of T-cell reconstitution after alpha-beta-depleted transplantation in children. Preparation of the TCRbeta library used unique molecular identifiers. Each CDR3 protein is one row after TCRdb ran MiXCR on the PCR reads. This table holds roughly 590,000 distinct CDR3 sequences, 16% found once. This specimen consisted of PBMCs from the stem cell graft donor, obtained from the stem cell graft. The receptors stem from a human donor who donated a stem cell graft to a child with acute myeloid leukemia.

The genes are TRBV7-8 and TRBJ1-5; TRBD1 is a possible D gene (5 bases). The germline V gene encodes CDR1 SGHVS and CDR2 FQNEAQ. V lost 3 bases to trimming and J lost 0 bases, with 12 bases between them. The CDR3 is made up of 16 amino acids. Here the CDR3 reads CASSFGAPDSNQPQHF. CDR3 bases: TGTGCCAGCAGCTTCGGGGCTCCAGATAGCAATCAGCCCCAGCATTTT.

The V gene is TRBV5-5, the J gene TRBJ2-2, with TRBD2 matching over 12 bases. V lost 3 bases, J lost 1 base, and 7 bases stayed unmatched. The CDR3 runs 18 residues. CDR1 is SGHKS, CDR2 YYEKEE, per germline (reference sequence). The CDR3 loop reads CASSSPTSGGQNTGELFF. CDR3 sequence (DNA): TGTGCCAGCAGCTCACCTACTAGCGGGGGGCAGAACACCGGGGAGCTGTTTTTT. The full variable domain, rest sourced from reference TRBV5-5 and TRBJ2-2, is DAGVTQSPTHLIKTRGQQVTLRCSPISGHKSVSWYQQVLGQGPQFIFQYYEKEERGRGNFPDRFSARQFPNYSSELNVNALLLGDSALYLCASSSPTSGGQNTGELFFGEGSRLTVL.

This clonotype has ten or more counts. Its ends do not fully match the called genes, so a read error is possible. V is TRBV5-1 and J is TRBJ2-5; D is undetermined. Germline V gene lookup returns CDR1 SGHRS and CDR2 YFSETQ. This CDR3 contains 12 residues. The CDR3 is CASSLEVETQYF. As DNA, the CDR3 is TGTGCCAGCAGCTTAGAGGTCGAGACCCAGTACTTC.

CDR3 sequence reads: CSARDHVEGNTEAFF. The DNA for the CDR3 is TGCAGTGCTAGAGATCACGTGGAGGGGAACACTGAAGCTTTCTTT. This chain links TRBV20-1 with TRBJ1-1; no firm D call. This CDR3 has 15 amino acids. CDR1 and CDR2 from the germline V gene are DFQATT and SNEGSKA (reference sequence). The V end was cut by 0 bases, the J end by 1 base, with 12 bases between.

This chain links TRBV20-1 with TRBJ2-1; 10 bases line up with TRBD1. CDR1 and CDR2 (germline): DFQATT, SNEGSKA (reference sequence). J gave up 2 bases and V 5 bases, and 21 bases lay outside the gene matches. This CDR3 is built from 20 residues. DNA of the CDR3: TGCAGTGCTCAAGGCCCCCCAGGGGACAGGGGTACCTTTACCTACAATGAGCAGTTCTTC. Translated, it gives CSAQGPPGDRGTFTYNEQFF.